The 22 T cell receptor beta chains below all came from one sample that was sequenced in a study of identical twins. TCRdb recomputed calls from the 5' RACE reads with MiXCR, one row per CDR3 protein. The sample holds around 650,000 distinct CDR3 sequences, about 7% seen once. These data were also reused for a study on yellow fever vaccine responses in identical twins.

The source material was PBMCs. The receptors were sampled from a woman between 18 and 29 years old in good health.

This clonotype was found a few times. The chain combines TRBV19 with TRBJ2-3, with 10 positions matching TRBD2. V lost 7 bases to trimming and J lost 2 bases; unmatched junction nucleotides: 6. The CDR3 totals 15 residues. CDR1 LNHDA and CDR2 SQIVND come from the germline V gene (reference sequence). DNA for the CDR3: TGTGCCAGTACTATGCTAGCGGGGGACACAGATACGCAGTATTTT. It encodes CASTMLAGDTDTQYF.

The gene calls are TRBV3-1 and TRBJ1-2, with D unclear. CDR1 and CDR2 (germline): LGHDT, YNNKEL (reference sequence). With 4 bases removed from V and 6 bases from J, the gap between germline ends came to 15 bases. CDR3 size: 14 residues. CDR3 nucleotides: TGTGCCAGCAGCCTCCTGGCGGCAACGGATGGCTACACCTTC. Amino acids: CASSLLAATDGYTF.

This clonotype was seen repeatedly, ten times or more. This chain joins TRBV7-6 and TRBJ2-1; 10 bases align to TRBD2. V shed 5 bases and J 8 bases; nucleotides not matched to a gene: 12. From germline, CDR1 is SGHVS and CDR2 FNYEAQ. The CDR3 is made up of 16 amino acids. This CDR3 reads CASSKRPSGGQDEQFF. The CDR3 DNA sequence: TGTGCCAGCAGCAAACGGCCTAGCGGGGGTCAAGATGAGCAGTTCTTC.

The CDR3 DNA reads as TGCGCCAGCAGCCACCCCGGGGCGGGAGCGAGCTCCTACGAGCAGTACTTC. Residues: CASSHPGAGASSYEQYF. The V and J genes are TRBV4-1 and TRBJ2-7, with 7 bases aligning to TRBD2. The CDR3 totals 17 residues. The V gene end was trimmed by 3 bases and the J gene end by 0 bases; junction bases not matched to a gene: 11. Germline V CDR1 and CDR2: MGHRA, YSYEKL.

This clonotype was detected ten times or more. The gene calls are TRBV29-1 and TRBJ1-3; D is ambiguous. The CDR3 length is 13 residues. Germline V gene sequence: CDR1 SQVTM, CDR2 ANQGSEA. V lost 6 bases and J lost 0, with 9 bases in between. CDR3 amino acids: CSVSPDSGNTIYF. CDR3 in DNA: TGCAGCGTGAGCCCGGACTCTGGAAACACCATATATTTT.

This clonotype has just a few counts. The J gene is TRBJ2-3, the V gene TRBV7-2; D is perhaps TRBD1 (5 bases). V lost 0 bases to trimming and J lost 0 bases, with 10 bases between them. CDR1 and CDR2 from the germline V gene are SGHTA and FQGNSA. The CDR3 has 16 residues. For the CDR3, the DNA is TGTGCCAGCAGCTTAGCGGCCAGGGCTAGCACAGATACGCAGTATTTT. It specifies CASSLAARASTDTQYF.

This clonotype was counted many times. This chain links TRBV6-4 with TRBJ2-2; no clear D. The CDR3 spans 13 residues. Trimming cost V 2 bases and J 1 base, with 2 bases left between them. Germline V CDR1 and CDR2: MRHNA, SNTAGT. In DNA form, the CDR3 reads TGTGCCAGCAGTGACGGGAACACCGGGGAGCTGTTTTTT. Its protein product is CASSDGNTGELFF.

The chain has TRBV6-5 and TRBJ2-2; 7 bases line up with TRBD2. This CDR3 has 16 residues. V lost 5 bases, J lost 4 bases, and 10 bases stayed unmatched. From germline, CDR1 is MNHEY and CDR2 SVGAGI. The CDR3 nucleotides are TGTGCCAGCAGTACCGAGACTAGCCAGGCCACCGGGGAGCTGTTTTTT. It specifies CASSTETSQATGELFF.

This clonotype was counted many times. The chain employs TRBV15 and TRBJ2-1; D is ambiguous. The CDR3 is made up of 11 amino acids. Germline V gene lookup returns CDR1 LNHNV and CDR2 YYDKDF (reference sequence). V lost 5 bases, J lost 4 bases, and 3 bases lay in between. The CDR3 DNA follows: TGTGCCACCAGCGGATACAATGAGCAGTTCTTC. Protein sequence: CATSGYNEQFF.

The chain is built from TRBV19 and TRBJ2-1; D remains unclear. CDR1 LNHDA and CDR2 SQIVND come from the germline V gene (reference sequence). Trimming pared 7 bases from V and 6 bases from J, leaving 16 bases between. The CDR3 totals 14 residues. CDR3 bases: TGTGCCAGTACCCCCGCCCGAAGTTTCAATGAGCAGTTCTTC. Amino acid sequence: CASTPARSFNEQFF.

V usage is TRBV3-1 and J usage is TRBJ2-4; a possible D gene is TRBD2 (5 bases). Germline V gene sequence: CDR1 LGHDT, CDR2 YNNKEL (reference sequence). V lost 4 bases and J lost 1, with 17 bases in between. This CDR3 is built from 17 residues. The CDR3 coding sequence is TGTGCCAGCAGCCCTAGCCGCCTAAGGGATGCCAAAAACATTCAGTACTTC. This encodes CASSPSRLRDAKNIQYF.

This rearrangement joins TRBV7-8 to TRBJ2-1, with 10 bases fitting TRBD1. CDR3 length: 17 amino acids. Unmatched junction bases numbered 12, after V lost 3 bases and J lost 7 bases. CDR1 SGHVS and CDR2 FQNEAQ come from the germline V gene. CDR3 nucleotide sequence: TGTGCCAGCAGCTTCCGGGACAGGGGACTCCTCGGGAATGAGCAGTTCTTC. Protein product: CASSFRDRGLLGNEQFF.

This clonotype was seen ten or more times. This chain links TRBV20-1 with TRBJ2-5, with D hard to call. This CDR3 spans 11 amino acids. CDR1 and CDR2 (germline): DFQATT, SNEGSKA (reference sequence). Trimming shortened V by 0 bases and J by 4 bases, and 3 bases separated the two germline ends. DNA of the CDR3: TGCAGTGCTAGAGAAGTAGAGACCCAGTACTTC. Translation gives CSAREVETQYF.

V is TRBV5-5 and J is TRBJ2-2; maybe TRBD2 (5 bases). The CDR3 length is 15 residues. Germline CDR1 SGHKS, CDR2 YYEKEE (reference sequence). The V end lost 2 bases, the J end lost 2 bases, and 10 bases lay between the germline ends. CDR3 sequence: CASSFGGINTGELFF. Here the CDR3 DNA reads TGTGCCAGCAGCTTCGGAGGAATCAACACCGGGGAGCTGTTTTTT.

This clonotype was counted only a few times. This chain uses TRBV4-1 with TRBJ2-1; perhaps TRBD1 as D (5 bases). Per germline, CDR1 MGHRA and CDR2 YSYEKL. The CDR3 totals 15 residues. The V end lost 2 bases, the J end lost 0 bases, and 8 bases lay between the germline ends. CDR3 residues: CASSQSDSSYNEQFF. The DNA for the CDR3 is TGCGCCAGCAGCCAAAGCGACAGCTCCTACAATGAGCAGTTCTTC.

This clonotype has ten or more counts. The chain has TRBV29-1 and TRBJ2-6; 11 positions agree with TRBD1. Trimming took 7 bases from V and 3 from J; bases not matched to a gene: 8. CDR1 SQVTM and CDR2 ANQGSEA come from the germline V gene. The CDR3 is made up of 16 amino acids. The CDR3 sequence is CSAYGQGAFGANVLTF. The CDR3 DNA reads TGCAGCGCCTACGGACAGGGGGCGTTTGGGGCCAACGTCCTGACTTTC.

The V gene is TRBV6-1, the J gene TRBJ2-3, with 7 bases aligning to TRBD2. From germline, CDR1 is MNHNS and CDR2 SASEGT. The CDR3 has 14 amino acids. Germline trimming cut 6 bases from V and 2 bases from J; bases unmatched to any gene: 5. CDR3 sequence: CASRGGRITDTQYF. For the CDR3, the DNA is TGTGCCAGCAGGGGGGGGAGGATCACAGATACGCAGTATTTT.

The chain is built from TRBV2 and TRBJ1-2; D is ambiguous. Germline V gene data show CDR1 as SNHLY and CDR2 as FYNNEI. This CDR3 is built from 14 residues. Trimming took off 5 bases at V and 2 bases at J, with 12 bases between the two ends. The CDR3, as DNA: TGTGCCAGCAGTACCATCGGTGGCAACTATGGCTACACCTTC. Amino acid sequence: CASSTIGGNYGYTF.

The genes are TRBV18 and TRBJ2-7, with D unclear. This CDR3 spans 14 amino acids. The germline V gene encodes CDR1 KGHSH and CDR2 LQKENI. Trimming took off 2 bases at V and 2 bases at J, with 10 bases between the two ends. The CDR3 region is CASSPNGRPYEQYF. The CDR3 DNA sequence: TGTGCCAGCTCACCAAACGGCAGACCCTACGAGCAGTACTTC.

Many counts were recorded for this clonotype. J is TRBJ2-3 and V is TRBV20-1; perhaps TRBD2 as D (6 bases). The V gene lost 1 base and the J gene lost 1 base, with 15 bases spanning the gap. Germline CDR1 is DFQATT and CDR2 is SNEGSKA (reference sequence). There are 16 residues in the CDR3. CDR3 bases: TGCAGTGCTAGAGTGCCCGGGAGAGGGGGCACAGATACGCAGTATTTT. Amino acids: CSARVPGRGGTDTQYF.

This clonotype was recorded many times. V is TRBV20-1 and J is TRBJ2-1; possible D gene TRBD2, 5 bases. Trimming took 0 bases from V and 0 from J, leaving 15 bases between them. CDR1 is DFQATT and CDR2 is SNEGSKA in the germline V gene (reference sequence). CDR3 length: 17 amino acids. The CDR3 loop is CSARDIGSESSYNEQFF. The CDR3 nucleotides are TGCAGTGCTAGAGATATAGGGAGCGAAAGCTCCTACAATGAGCAGTTCTTC.

This clonotype was seen more than once but under ten times. In nucleotides, the CDR3 is TGCGCCAGCAGCCAAACGTGGCTGTTGAATCAGCCCCAGCATTTT. This gives the protein CASSQTWLLNQPQHF. V and J are TRBV4-1 and TRBJ1-5; D ambiguous. From germline, CDR1 is MGHRA and CDR2 YSYEKL. V lost 2 bases and J 4 bases, leaving 12 bases between the germline ends. This CDR3 contains 15 residues.